A selection of T cell receptor beta chains follows, all from one sample in a study of T cell responses to AZD1222 COVID-19 vaccine. Profiled with immunoSEQ multiplex PCR; TCRdb holds only in-frame clones, not every one. The table records some 120,000 clones, 80% to 90% of them present only once. The specimen comprised peripheral blood, sampled 28 days after the second AZD1222 dose. The receptors come from an adult who received the AZD1222 COVID-19 vaccine. The CDR3 runs from the conserved cysteine through the conserved F or W. D genes are given only for firm matches. Size tells how often a clone was seen (once, few, many) or the class of an expanded clone, and some rows leave it out.

clone_size	j_call	d_call	v_call	cdr3_nt	cdr3_aa
-	TRBJ1-3	-	TRBV5-1	TGCGCCAGCAGCTTGGACAGCCCATCCTCTGGAAACACCATATATTTT	CASSLDSPSSGNTIYF
-	TRBJ1-6	-	TRBV3-1/TRBV3-2	TGTGCCAGCAGCCAAAGGGAGAAATCACCCCTCCACTTT	CASSQREKSPLHF
-	TRBJ1-6	-	TRBV7-9	TGTGCCAGCAGCTTAGCGGCAGGGTATAATTCACCCCTCCACTTT	CASSLAAGYNSPLHF
-	TRBJ1-3	-	TRBV7-2	TGTGCCAGCAGGCCTTGGCGAGAAACTGGAAACACCATATATTTT	CASRPWRETGNTIYF
-	TRBJ2-7	-	TRBV6-2/TRBV6-3	TGTGCCAGCAGTTACAGCTCCTACGAGCAGTACTTC	CASSYSSYEQYF
-	TRBJ1-6	-	TRBV12-3/TRBV12-4	TGTGCCAGCAGTTTGCACAATAATTCACCCCTCCACTTT	CASSLHNNSPLHF
-	TRBJ2-7	-	TRBV5-4	TGTGCCAGCAGCTTGGGAGAATACGAGCAGTACTTC	CASSLGEYEQYF
-	TRBJ1-2	TRBD1	TRBV9	TGTGCCAGCAGCACACCAAACCAGGGGGGCGGCTACACCTTC	CASSTPNQGGGYTF
-	TRBJ1-2	-	TRBV18	TGTGCCAGCTCACCACCCGGAAACTATGGCTACACCTTC	CASSPPGNYGYTF
few	TRBJ1-2	TRBD1	TRBV30	TGTGCCTGGAGTCGACAGGGGCGGTATGGCTACACCTTC	CAWSRQGRYGYTF
once	TRBJ1-2	-	TRBV6-5	TGTGCCAGCAGTTACTCGGTCCAGGCTCGAGGCTACACCTTC	CASSYSVQARGYTF
-	TRBJ2-7	-	TRBV7-9	TGTGCCAGCAGCTTGGGGGAGCACGAGCAGTACTTC	CASSLGEHEQYF
-	TRBJ1-1	-	TRBV5-4	TGTGCCAGCAGCACCTTTTCCGGGACTAACACTGAAGCTTTCTTT	CASSTFSGTNTEAFF
-	TRBJ1-3	-	TRBV7-9	TGTGCCAGCAGCCCGACTTTCGGAGACACCATATATTTT	CASSPTFGDTIYF
-	TRBJ1-2	-	TRBV4-3	TGCGCCAGCAGCCAAGGAGAAACTAACTATGGCTACACCTTC	CASSQGETNYGYTF
-	TRBJ1-2	-	TRBV27	TGTGCCAGCAGTTTATCTGCGGGGGGTGGCTACACCTTC	CASSLSAGGGYTF
-	TRBJ1-2	-	TRBV7-9	TGTGCCAGCAGCTTATCGTCAATACGGTTGAGTGGTAACTATGGCTACACCTTC	CASSLSSIRLSGNYGYTF
few	TRBJ2-7	-	TRBV6-5	TGTGCCAGCAGTTACGAGGGGGTATACTACGAGCAGTACTTC	CASSYEGVYYEQYF
-	TRBJ1-2	TRBD1	TRBV2	TGTGCCAGCAGGGGACAGAGTAACTATGGCTACACCTTC	CASRGQSNYGYTF
few	TRBJ2-2	-	TRBV27	TGTGCCAGCAGTTCTCTCACCAGGGGACTGAACACCGGGGAGCTGTTTTTT	CASSSLTRGLNTGELFF
-	TRBJ1-2	-	TRBV28	TGTGCCAGCAGTGAAGAAGTTAACTATGGCTACACCTTC	CASSEEVNYGYTF
-	TRBJ2-5	-	TRBV7-2	TGTGCCAGCAGCTACGACCCGGCAGACAGCCGCAAGTACTTC	CASSYDPADSRKYF
-	TRBJ1-1	-	TRBV28	TGTGCCAGCAGTTTAATAATGAACACTGAAGCTTTCTTT	CASSLIMNTEAFF
-	TRBJ2-2	-	TRBV10-3	TGTGCCATCCAACGCGTAGGGGGGTTGGGCACCGGGGAGCTGTTTTTT	CAIQRVGGLGTGELFF
-	TRBJ2-5	-	TRBV5-1	TGCGCCAGCAGCTCCGAGCAGGCAGGGGGGGAGACCCAGTACTTC	CASSSEQAGGETQYF
-	TRBJ2-7	-	TRBV2	TGTGCCAGCAGCCCTACAGTGGAACTACGAGCAGTGGGGGACTTC	CASSPTVELRAVGDF